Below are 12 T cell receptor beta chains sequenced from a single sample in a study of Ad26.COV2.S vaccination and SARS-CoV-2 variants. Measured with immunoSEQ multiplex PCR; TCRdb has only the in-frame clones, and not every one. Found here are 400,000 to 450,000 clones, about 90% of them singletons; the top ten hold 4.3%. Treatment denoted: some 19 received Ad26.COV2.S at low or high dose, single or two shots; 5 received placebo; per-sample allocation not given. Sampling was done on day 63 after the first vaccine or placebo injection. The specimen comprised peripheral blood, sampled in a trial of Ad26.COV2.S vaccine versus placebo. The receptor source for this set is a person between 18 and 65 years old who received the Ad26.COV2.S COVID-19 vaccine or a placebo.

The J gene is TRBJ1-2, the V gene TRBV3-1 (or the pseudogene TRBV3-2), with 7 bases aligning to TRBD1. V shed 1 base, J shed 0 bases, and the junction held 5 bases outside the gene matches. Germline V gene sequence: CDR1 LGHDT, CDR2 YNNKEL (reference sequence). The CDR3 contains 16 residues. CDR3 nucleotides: TGTGCCAGCAGCCAAGCCCCGGACAGGACTAACTATGGCTACACCTTC. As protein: CASSQAPDRTNYGYTF.

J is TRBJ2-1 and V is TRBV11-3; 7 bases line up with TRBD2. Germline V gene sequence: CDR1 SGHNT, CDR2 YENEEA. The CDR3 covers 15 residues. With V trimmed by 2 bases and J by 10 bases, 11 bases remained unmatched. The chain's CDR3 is CASSLNLAGDGEQFF. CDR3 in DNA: TGTGCCAGCAGCTTAAACTTGGCGGGAGACGGCGAGCAGTTCTTC.

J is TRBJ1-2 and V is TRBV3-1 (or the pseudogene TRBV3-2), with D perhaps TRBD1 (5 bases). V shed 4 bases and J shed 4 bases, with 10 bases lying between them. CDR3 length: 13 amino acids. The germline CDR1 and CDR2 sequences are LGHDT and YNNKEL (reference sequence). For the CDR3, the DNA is TGTGCCAGCAGCCCTAAGGGGTTCTATGGCTACACCTTC. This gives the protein CASSPKGFYGYTF.

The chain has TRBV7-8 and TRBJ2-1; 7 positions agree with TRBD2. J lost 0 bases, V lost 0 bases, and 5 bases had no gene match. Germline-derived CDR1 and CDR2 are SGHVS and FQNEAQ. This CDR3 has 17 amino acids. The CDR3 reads CASSLALTSVSYNEQFF. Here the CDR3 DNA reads TGTGCCAGCAGCTTAGCGCTAACTAGCGTCTCCTACAATGAGCAGTTCTTC.

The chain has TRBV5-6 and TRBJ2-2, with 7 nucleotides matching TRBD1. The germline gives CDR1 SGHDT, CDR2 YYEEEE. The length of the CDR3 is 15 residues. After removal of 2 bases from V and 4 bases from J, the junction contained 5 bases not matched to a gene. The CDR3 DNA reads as TGTGCCAGCAGCTTAGGACAGGATTCCACCGGGGAGCTGTTTTTT. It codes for CASSLGQDSTGELFF. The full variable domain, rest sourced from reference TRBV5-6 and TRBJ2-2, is DAGVTQSPTHLIKTRGQQVTLRCSPKSGHDTVSWYQQALGQGPQFIFQYYEEEERQRGNFPDRFSGHQFPNYSSELNVNALLLGDSALYLCASSLGQDSTGELFFGEGSRLTVL.

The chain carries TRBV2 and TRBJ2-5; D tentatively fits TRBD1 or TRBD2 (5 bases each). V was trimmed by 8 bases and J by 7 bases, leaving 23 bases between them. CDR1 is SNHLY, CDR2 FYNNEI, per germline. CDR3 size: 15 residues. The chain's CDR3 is CASVSGRDHITTQYF. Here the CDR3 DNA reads TGTGCCAGCGTTTCAGGCCGGGACCACATAACGACCCAGTACTTC.

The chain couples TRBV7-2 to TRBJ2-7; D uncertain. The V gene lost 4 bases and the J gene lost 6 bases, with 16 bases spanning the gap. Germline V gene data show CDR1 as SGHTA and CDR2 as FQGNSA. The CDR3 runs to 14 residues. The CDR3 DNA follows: TGTGCCAGCAGCTCCAGAGAACGGACCTCCGAGCAGTACTTC. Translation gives CASSSRERTSEQYF. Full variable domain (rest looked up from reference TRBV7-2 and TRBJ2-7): GAGVSQSPSNKVTEKGKDVELRCDPISGHTALYWYRQSLGQGLEFLIYFQGNSAPDKSGLPSDRFSAERTGGSVSTLTIQRTQQEDSAVYLCASSSRERTSEQYFGPGTRLTVT.

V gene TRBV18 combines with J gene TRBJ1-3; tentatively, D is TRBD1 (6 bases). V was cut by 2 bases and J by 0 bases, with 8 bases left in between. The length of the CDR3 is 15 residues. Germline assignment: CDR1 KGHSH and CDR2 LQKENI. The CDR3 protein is CASSPGQTSGNTIYF. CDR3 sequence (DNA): TGTGCCAGCTCACCAGGACAGACCTCTGGAAACACCATATATTTT.

The CDR3 reads CASSPRGSGANVLTF. The DNA for the CDR3 is TGTGCCAGCAGCCCCCGGGGGTCCGGGGCCAACGTCCTGACTTTC. The chain joins TRBV7-3 to TRBJ2-6; tentative D call: TRBD2 (6 bases). CDR3 length: 15 amino acids. The germline gives CDR1 SGHTA, CDR2 FQGTGA. V shed 5 bases and J shed 4 bases, with 12 bases lying between them.

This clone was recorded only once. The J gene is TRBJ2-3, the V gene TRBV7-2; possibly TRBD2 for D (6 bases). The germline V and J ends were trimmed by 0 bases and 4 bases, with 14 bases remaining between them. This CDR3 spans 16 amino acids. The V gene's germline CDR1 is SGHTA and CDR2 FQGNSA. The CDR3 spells CASSLAGGGRPDTQYF. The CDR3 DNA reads TGTGCCAGCAGCTTAGCGGGCGGAGGGAGACCAGATACGCAGTATTTT.

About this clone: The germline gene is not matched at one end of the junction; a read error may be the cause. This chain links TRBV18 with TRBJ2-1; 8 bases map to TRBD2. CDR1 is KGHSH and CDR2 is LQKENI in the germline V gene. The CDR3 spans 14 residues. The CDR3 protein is CASAPGLESNEQFF. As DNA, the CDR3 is TGTGCCAGCGCACCGGGACTAGAGAGCAATGAGCAGTTCTTC.

The DNA of the CDR3 is TGCGCCAGCAGCCAAGATGCCAGAATCACAGATACGCAGTATTTT. It is translated as CASSQDARITDTQYF. The chain links TRBV4-3 to TRBJ2-3; D is ambiguous. Trimming took off 0 bases at V and 2 bases at J, with 9 bases between the two ends. CDR1 is LGHNA, CDR2 YSLEER, per germline. The CDR3 is 15 residues long.